This TCR beta chain was sequenced in a study of blood T cell repertoires in COVID-19. The overall study: The United States, Italy and Spain were the sources of the acute and convalescent COVID-19 samples. T cells, B-cell-depleted T cells, or PBMCs supplied cDNA or gDNA.

Per the original methods: Reference gene primer amplification gave estimated nucleated cell counts. Sequencing used immunoSEQ multiplex PCR; TCRdb keeps in-frame clones, though not all of them. Clonal size and the V and J genes are those of that table, whereas D and trimming came from the DNA. The table shows under 200,000 clones, with about 90% occurring only once. Trimming stripped 3 bases from V and 2 bases from J, with 9 bases between. The CDR3 has 14 amino acids. From germline, CDR1 is SGDLS and CDR2 YYNGEE. This receptor was taken from a man between 18 and 35 years old with active or convalescent COVID-19. Sample: peripheral blood. V usage is TRBV9 and J usage is TRBJ1-3; a possible D gene is TRBD1 (6 bases). Written as DNA, the CDR3 is TGTGCCAGCAGCGAGGACAGTCCTGGAAACACCATATATTTT. This sequence encodes CASSEDSPGNTIYF.